Detailed here is one TCR beta chain. This was the immunoSEQ v3 assay. The protocol was immunoSEQ multiplex PCR, while the TCRdb copy is restricted to in-frame clones and leaves out a portion. The sample records more than 55,000 clones, under 75% being singletons. Described time point: pre-treatment sample, taken before nivolumab and TIL therapy. The germline V and J ends were trimmed by 4 bases and 9 bases, with 17 bases remaining between them. This CDR3 contains 15 residues. From germline, CDR1 is SGHNT and CDR2 YYREEE (reference sequence). This specimen comes from a study of TIL therapy for anti-PD-1-resistant metastatic lung cancer.

This chain joins TRBV5-4 and TRBJ1-6, with D possibly matching TRBD1 (5 bases). The TCR sequence derives from a person aged 25 to 85 with non-small cell lung cancer. Specimen: blood, collected at baseline. The CDR3 reads CASSRGGGTVSPLHF. The DNA of the CDR3 is TGTGCCAGCAGCAGGGGTGGGGGTACCGTTTCACCCCTCCACTTT.